This is a list of T cell receptor beta chains from one sample in a study of T cell repertoires in chronic hepatitis B. The table came from immunoSEQ multiplex PCR; TCRdb's copy has only in-frame clones and leaves some out. This repertoire shows about 480 clones, 80% to 90% found once; its top ten account for roughly 15%. The sample was HBV polymerase (pol387) epitope-specific CD8+ T cells from PBMCs. These receptors were collected from a human donor with chronic hepatitis B virus infection. The CDR3 runs from the conserved cysteine through the conserved F or W. The D gene is left open where the match is weak. Only some rows state a clone size, as once, few, many or a class for expanded clones.

V	size	D	J	CDR3	DNA
TRBV19	-	-	TRBJ2-5	CASSIVGTLQETQYF	TGTGCCAGTAGTATAGTGGGCACTCTCCAAGAGACCCAGTACTTC
TRBV7-2	-	-	TRBJ2-7	CASTQGLAGYSYEQYF	TGTGCCAGCACTCAAGGACTCGCGGGTTACTCCTACGAGCAGTACTTC
TRBV29-1	once	TRBD2	TRBJ2-7	CSVCGTSGYEQYF	TGCAGCGTTTGTGGGACTAGCGGCTACGAGCAGTACTTC
TRBV6-1	-	-	TRBJ2-1	CASSDGRMWELPNEQFF	TGTGCCAGCAGTGACGGAAGGATGTGGGAGCTCCCCAATGAGCAGTTCTTC
TRBV4-2	-	-	TRBJ2-7	CASSALPGGSGEQYF	TGTGCCAGCAGTGCCCTCCCCGGGGGATCGGGCGAGCAGTACTTC
TRBV30	-	TRBD1	TRBJ2-1	CAWSEQGAPYNEQFF	TGTGCCTGGAGTGAGCAGGGGGCCCCCTACAATGAGCAGTTCTTC
TRBV7-9	-	TRBD1	TRBJ1-5	CASSPTGESNQPQHF	TGTGCCAGCAGCCCGACAGGGGAAAGCAATCAGCCCCAGCATTTT
TRBV7-9	-	-	TRBJ1-1	CASSLWSAGRNTEAFF	TGTGCCAGCAGCTTATGGTCGGCGGGGCGGAACACTGAAGCTTTCTTT
TRBV5-5	-	-	TRBJ1-2	CASSFGGDGYTF	TGTGCCAGCAGCTTCGGGGGAGACGGCTACACCTTC
TRBV7-9	-	-	TRBJ1-1	CASSHHTAAEAFF	TGTGCCAGCTCACATCATACGGCTGCTGAAGCTTTCTTT
TRBV5-6	once	TRBD2	TRBJ2-7	CASSSLAGGEQYF	TGTGCCAGCAGCTCCTTAGCGGGAGGAGAGCAGTACTTC
TRBV7-8	once	TRBD2	TRBJ2-5	CASSLVTSGSRGETQYF	TGTGCCAGCAGCTTAGTCACAAGCGGGAGCCGGGGGGAGACCCAGTACTTC
TRBV11-2	once	-	TRBJ1-1	CASSLAFPRQNTEAFF	TGTGCCAGCAGCTTAGCCTTTCCTCGACAGAACACTGAAGCTTTCTTT
TRBV4-3	-	-	TRBJ2-1	CASSQDIWGNEQFF	TGCGCCAGCAGCCAAGATATATGGGGCAATGAGCAGTTCTTC
TRBV15	-	-	TRBJ2-2	CATSRRLTPNTGELFF	TGTGCCACCAGCAGAAGATTGACCCCAAACACCGGGGAGCTGTTTTTT
TRBV19	-	TRBD1	TRBJ1-1	CASSVTGGNEAFF	TGTGCCAGTAGTGTAACAGGGGGCAATGAAGCTTTCTTT
TRBV7-9	-	-	TRBJ2-5	CASSLRVRRGETQYF	TGTGCCAGCAGCTTAAGAGTTCGCAGGGGAGAGACCCAGTACTTC
TRBV6-5	-	-	TRBJ1-1	CASSYLWGLNTEAFF	TGTGCCAGCAGTTACTTGTGGGGTTTAAACACTGAAGCTTTCTTT
TRBV7-9	-	TRBD2	TRBJ2-2	CASSLGPSGSPSGELFF	TGTGCCAGCAGCTTAGGGCCTAGCGGGAGCCCCAGCGGGGAGCTGTTTTTT
TRBV19	-	-	TRBJ2-1	CASSIYTFYNEQFF	TGTGCCAGTAGTATTTACACCTTCTACAATGAGCAGTTCTTC
TRBV7-9	-	TRBD2	TRBJ2-5	CASSLGTSGRGGETQYF	TGTGCCAGCAGTTTGGGGACTAGCGGGAGGGGTGGAGAGACCCAGTACTTC
TRBV6-6	-	-	TRBJ2-5	CASIGAGETQYF	TGTGCCAGCATCGGGGCTGGGGAGACCCAGTACTTC
TRBV19	-	TRBD1	TRBJ1-5	CASSILHPGGKNQPQHF	TGTGCCAGTAGTATACTACACCCAGGGGGCAAGAATCAGCCCCAGCATTTT
TRBV6-1	few	-	TRBJ1-3	CASSVLGGVERDTIYF	TGTGCCAGCAGTGTTCTGGGAGGGGTGGAAAGAGACACCATATATTTT
TRBV9	-	-	TRBJ2-3	CASSLGHRVDTQYF	TGTGCCAGCAGCCTTGGACACCGGGTGGATACGCAGTATTTT
TRBV4-2	-	-	TRBJ2-6	CASSDSMSDTVSGANVLTF	TGTGCCAGCAGCGACTCGATGTCCGACACTGTCTCTGGGGCCAACGTCCTGACTTTC
TRBV18	-	TRBD1	TRBJ1-2	CASSPMDRGRELYGYTF	TGTGCCAGCTCACCCATGGACAGGGGGCGCGAATTATACGGCTACACCTTC
TRBV27	-	-	TRBJ1-1	CASSFNGGNTEAFF	TGTGCCAGCAGTTTTAACGGGGGGAACACTGAAGCTTTCTTT
TRBV15	-	TRBD1	TRBJ1-5	CATSSRYRGLIQPQHF	TGTGCCACCAGCAGCAGATACAGGGGTTTAATCCAGCCCCAGCATTTT
TRBV4-1	-	-	TRBJ2-1	CASSQPRRISQFF	TGCGCCAGCAGCCAACCTAGGAGGATTTCGCAGTTCTTC
TRBV7-2	-	-	TRBJ2-7	CASSTRRWGVEQYF	TGTGCCAGCAGCACCCGCCGGTGGGGGGTCGAGCAGTACTTC
TRBV7-6	-	-	TRBJ2-3	CASSPQLAPGRTDTQYF	TGTGCCAGCAGCCCCCAACTAGCTCCGGGACGCACAGATACGCAGTATTTT
TRBV5-5	-	TRBD1	TRBJ1-2	CASSFGNRGLSGYTF	TGTGCCAGCAGCTTTGGAAACAGGGGGCTCTCTGGCTACACCTTC
TRBV5-1	-	-	TRBJ2-7	CASASGRNLFSYEQYF	TGCGCCAGCGCTTCGGGGAGGAACCTATTCTCCTACGAGCAGTACTTC
TRBV28	-	-	TRBJ1-1	CASSFGRERLKGPNTEAFF	TGTGCCAGCAGTTTTGGCAGAGAGCGACTGAAGGGACCGAACACTGAAGCTTTCTTT
TRBV10-3	-	-	TRBJ1-4	CAISEGAPNEKLFF	TGTGCCATCAGTGAGGGGGCTCCTAATGAAAAACTGTTTTTT
TRBV7-9	-	TRBD2	TRBJ2-1	CASSFQTLLAGTYNEQFF	TGTGCCAGCAGCTTCCAGACCCTACTAGCGGGCACCTACAATGAGCAGTTCTTC